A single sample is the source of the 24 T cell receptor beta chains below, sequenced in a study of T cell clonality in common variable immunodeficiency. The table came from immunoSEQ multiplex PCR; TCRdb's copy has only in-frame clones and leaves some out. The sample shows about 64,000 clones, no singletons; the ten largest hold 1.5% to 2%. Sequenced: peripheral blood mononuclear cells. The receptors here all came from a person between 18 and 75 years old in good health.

The part of the CDR3 DNA that was read is TGTGCCACCGAGACGACAGGGTTCGAG. Its protein product is CATETTGFE. The full CDR3 reads CATETTGFEQYF. The chain is built from TRBV10-3 and TRBJ2-7; TRBD1 agrees at 7 bases. The CDR3 extends 3 residues past the end of the read, so its final part is completed from the germline J gene. Germline-derived CDR1 and CDR2 are ENHRY and SYGVKD. The trim removed 10 bases at V and 6 bases at J, leaving 9 bases unmatched. The CDR3 runs 12 residues.

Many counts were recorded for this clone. This chain's CDR3 is CASSPQGAGGTEAFF. CDR3 DNA (partial): TGTGCCAGCAGTCCACAGGGGGCAGGTGGCACTGAA. The genes are TRBV12-3 or TRBV12-4 and TRBJ1-1, with 9 bases that match TRBD1. The CDR3 end lies 3 residues beyond the end of the read and is filled in from the germline J gene. The CDR3 contains 15 residues. Germline trimming cut 5 bases from V and 4 bases from J; bases unmatched to any gene: 8.

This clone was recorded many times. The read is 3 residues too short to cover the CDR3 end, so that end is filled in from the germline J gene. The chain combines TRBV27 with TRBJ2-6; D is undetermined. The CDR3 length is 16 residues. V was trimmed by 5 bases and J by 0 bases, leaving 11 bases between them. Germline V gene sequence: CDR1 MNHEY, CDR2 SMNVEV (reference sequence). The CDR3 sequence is CASSRQARSGANVLTF. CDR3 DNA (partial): TGTGCCAGCAGTCGCCAGGCCCGCTCTGGGGCCAACGTC.

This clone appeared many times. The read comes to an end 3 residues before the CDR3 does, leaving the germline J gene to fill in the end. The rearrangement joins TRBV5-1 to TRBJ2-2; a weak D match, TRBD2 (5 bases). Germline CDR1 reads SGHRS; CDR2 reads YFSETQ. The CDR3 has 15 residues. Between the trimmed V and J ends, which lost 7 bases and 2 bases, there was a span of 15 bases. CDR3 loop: CASGPRRLNTGELFF. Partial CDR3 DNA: TGCGCCAGCGGCCCTAGGAGGCTCAACACCGGGGAG.

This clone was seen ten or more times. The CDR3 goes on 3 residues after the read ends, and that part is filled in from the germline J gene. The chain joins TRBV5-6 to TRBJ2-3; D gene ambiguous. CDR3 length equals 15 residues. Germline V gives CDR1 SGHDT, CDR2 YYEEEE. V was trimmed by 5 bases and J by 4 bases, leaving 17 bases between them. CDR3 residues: CASSPQPLASDTQYF. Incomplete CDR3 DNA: TGTGCCAGCAGTCCTCAGCCTTTAGCCTCAGATACG.

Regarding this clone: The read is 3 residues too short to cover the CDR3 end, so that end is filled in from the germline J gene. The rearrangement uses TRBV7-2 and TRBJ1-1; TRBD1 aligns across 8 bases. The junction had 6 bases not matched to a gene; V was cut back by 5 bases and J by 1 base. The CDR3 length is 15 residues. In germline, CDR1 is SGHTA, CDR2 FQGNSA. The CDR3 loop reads CASSTAGTGNTEAFF. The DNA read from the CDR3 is TGTGCCAGCAGCACCGCCGGGACAGGGAACACTGAA.

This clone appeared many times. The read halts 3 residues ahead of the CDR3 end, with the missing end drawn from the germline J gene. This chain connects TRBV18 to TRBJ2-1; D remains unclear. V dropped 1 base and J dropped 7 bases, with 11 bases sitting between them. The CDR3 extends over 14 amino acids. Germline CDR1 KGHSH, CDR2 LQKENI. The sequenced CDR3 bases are TGTGCCAGCTCACCACGGTCGCTTGCGAATGAG. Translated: CASSPRSLANE. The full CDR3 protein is CASSPRSLANEQFF.

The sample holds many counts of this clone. The CDR3 bases that were read are TGTGCCAGTAGTGAGGGCAAGGGGGTAAATTTGGCTGGGGCCAACGTC. Its protein product is CASSEGKGVNLAGANV. The full-length CDR3 reads as CASSEGKGVNLAGANVLTF. This sequence joins TRBV19 and TRBJ2-6; a possible D gene is TRBD1 (6 bases). Read coverage stops 3 residues before the CDR3 terminus; the germline J gene supplies the remainder. CDR3 size: 19 residues. V was trimmed by 5 bases and J by 2 bases, leaving 22 bases between them. Germline V CDR1 and CDR2: LNHDA, SQIVND (reference sequence).

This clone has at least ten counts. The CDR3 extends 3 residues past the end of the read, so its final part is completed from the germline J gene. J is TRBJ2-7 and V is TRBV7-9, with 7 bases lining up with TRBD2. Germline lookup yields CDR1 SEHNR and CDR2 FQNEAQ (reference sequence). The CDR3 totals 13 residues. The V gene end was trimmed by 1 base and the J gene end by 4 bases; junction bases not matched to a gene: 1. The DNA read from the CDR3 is TGTGCCAGCAGCTTAGGCGGGAGATACGAG. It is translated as CASSLGGRYE. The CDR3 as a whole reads CASSLGGRYEQYF.

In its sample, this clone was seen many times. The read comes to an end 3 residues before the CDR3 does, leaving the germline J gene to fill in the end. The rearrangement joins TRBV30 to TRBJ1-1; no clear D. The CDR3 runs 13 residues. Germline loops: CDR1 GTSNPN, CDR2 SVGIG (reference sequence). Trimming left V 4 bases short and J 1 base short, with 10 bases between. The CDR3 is CAWTKGPNTEAFF. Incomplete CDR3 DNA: TGTGCCTGGACAAAGGGCCCGAACACTGAA. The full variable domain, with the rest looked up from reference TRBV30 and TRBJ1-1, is SQTIHQWPATLVQPVGSPLSLECTVEGTSNPNLYWYRQAAGRGLQLLFYSVGIGQISSEVPQNLSASRPQDRQFILSSKKLLLSDSGFYLCAWTKGPNTEAFFGQGTRLTVV.

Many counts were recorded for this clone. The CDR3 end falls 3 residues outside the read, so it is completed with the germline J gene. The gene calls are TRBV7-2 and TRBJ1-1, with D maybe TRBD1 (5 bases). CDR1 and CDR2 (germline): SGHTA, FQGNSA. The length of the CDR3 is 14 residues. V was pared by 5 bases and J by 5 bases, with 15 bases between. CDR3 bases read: TGTGCCAGCAGCCCCGTCCCAGGGAAGACTGAA. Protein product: CASSPVPGKTE. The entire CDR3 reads CASSPVPGKTEAFF.

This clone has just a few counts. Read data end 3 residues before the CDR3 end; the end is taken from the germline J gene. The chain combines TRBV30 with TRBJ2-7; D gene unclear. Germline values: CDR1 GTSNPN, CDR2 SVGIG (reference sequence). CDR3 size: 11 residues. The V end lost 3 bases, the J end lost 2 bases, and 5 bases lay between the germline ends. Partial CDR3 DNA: TGTGCCTGGAGCCCGGCCTACGAG. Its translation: CAWSPAYE. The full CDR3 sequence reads CAWSPAYEQYF.

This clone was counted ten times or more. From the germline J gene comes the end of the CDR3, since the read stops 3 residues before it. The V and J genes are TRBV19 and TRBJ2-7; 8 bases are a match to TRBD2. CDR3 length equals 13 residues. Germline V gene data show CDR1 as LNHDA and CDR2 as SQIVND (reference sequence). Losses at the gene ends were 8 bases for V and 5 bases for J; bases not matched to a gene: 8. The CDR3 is CASSPGGANEQYF. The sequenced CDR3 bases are TGTGCCAGTTCGCCGGGGGGGGCGAACGAG.

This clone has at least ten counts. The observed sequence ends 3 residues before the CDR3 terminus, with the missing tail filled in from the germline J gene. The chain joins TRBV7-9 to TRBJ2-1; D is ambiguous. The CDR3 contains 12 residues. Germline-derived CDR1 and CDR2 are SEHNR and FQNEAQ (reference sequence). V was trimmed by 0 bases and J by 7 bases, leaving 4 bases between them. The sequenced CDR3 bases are TGTGCCAGCAGCTTAGCTCCGAATGAG. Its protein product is CASSLAPNE. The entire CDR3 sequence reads CASSLAPNEQFF.

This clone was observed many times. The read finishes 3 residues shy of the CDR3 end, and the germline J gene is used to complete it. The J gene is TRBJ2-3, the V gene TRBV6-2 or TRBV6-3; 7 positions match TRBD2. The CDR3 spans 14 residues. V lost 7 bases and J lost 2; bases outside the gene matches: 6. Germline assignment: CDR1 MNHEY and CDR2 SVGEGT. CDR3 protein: CASTPGTTTDTQYF. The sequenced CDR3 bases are TGTGCCAGCACCCCAGGGACTACCACAGATACG.

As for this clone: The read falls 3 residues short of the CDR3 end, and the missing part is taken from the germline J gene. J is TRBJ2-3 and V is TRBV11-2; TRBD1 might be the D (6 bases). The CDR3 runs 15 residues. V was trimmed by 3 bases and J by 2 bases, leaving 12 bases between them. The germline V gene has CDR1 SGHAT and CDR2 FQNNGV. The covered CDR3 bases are TGTGCCAGCAGCTTGCTAGCAGGGGCCACAGATACG. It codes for CASSLLAGATDT. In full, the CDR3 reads CASSLLAGATDTQYF. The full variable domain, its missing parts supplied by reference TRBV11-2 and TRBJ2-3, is EAGVAQSPRYKIIEKRQSVAFWCNPISGHATLYWYQQILGQGPKLLIQFQNNGVVDDSQLPKDRFSAERLKGVDSTLKIQPAKLEDSAVYLCASSLLAGATDTQYFGPGTRLTVL.

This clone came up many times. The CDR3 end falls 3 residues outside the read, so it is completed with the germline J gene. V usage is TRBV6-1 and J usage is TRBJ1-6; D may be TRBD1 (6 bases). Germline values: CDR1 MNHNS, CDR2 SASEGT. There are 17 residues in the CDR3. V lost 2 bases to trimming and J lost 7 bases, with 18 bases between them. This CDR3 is CASSEWGDGGGNSPLHF. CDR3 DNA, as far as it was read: TGTGCCAGCAGTGAATGGGGAGATGGGGGCGGGAATTCACCC.

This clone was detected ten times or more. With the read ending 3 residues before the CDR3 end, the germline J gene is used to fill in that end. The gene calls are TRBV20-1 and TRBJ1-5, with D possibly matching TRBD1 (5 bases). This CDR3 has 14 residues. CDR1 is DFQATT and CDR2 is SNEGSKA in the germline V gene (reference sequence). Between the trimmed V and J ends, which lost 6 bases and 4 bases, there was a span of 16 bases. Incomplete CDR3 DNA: TGCAGTGCCCCCGATGGGGGGGGGAATCAGCCC. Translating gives CSAPDGGGNQP. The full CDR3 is CSAPDGGGNQPQHF.

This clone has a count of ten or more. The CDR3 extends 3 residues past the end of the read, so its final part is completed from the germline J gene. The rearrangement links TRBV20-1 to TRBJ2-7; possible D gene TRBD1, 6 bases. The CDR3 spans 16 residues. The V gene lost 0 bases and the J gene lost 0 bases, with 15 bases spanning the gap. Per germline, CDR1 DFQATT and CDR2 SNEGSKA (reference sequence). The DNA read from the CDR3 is TGCAGTGCTAGAGATCATAGGACAGAATCCTCCTACGAG. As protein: CSARDHRTESSYE. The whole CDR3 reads CSARDHRTESSYEQYF.

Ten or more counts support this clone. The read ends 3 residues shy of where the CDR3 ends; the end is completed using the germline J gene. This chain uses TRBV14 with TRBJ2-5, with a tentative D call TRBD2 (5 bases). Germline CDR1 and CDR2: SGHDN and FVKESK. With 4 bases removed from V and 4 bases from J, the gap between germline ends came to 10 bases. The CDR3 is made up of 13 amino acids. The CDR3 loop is CASSLRVRETQYF. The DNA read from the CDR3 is TGTGCCAGCAGCCTGAGGGTCAGAGAGACC.

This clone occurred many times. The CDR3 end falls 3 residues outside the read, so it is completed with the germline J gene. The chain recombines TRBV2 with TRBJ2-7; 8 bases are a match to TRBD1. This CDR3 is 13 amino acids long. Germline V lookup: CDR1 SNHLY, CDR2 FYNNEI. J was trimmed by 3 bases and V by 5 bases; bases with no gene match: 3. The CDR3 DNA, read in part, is TGTGCCAGCAGTTTTGGACAGGGCTACGAG. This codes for CASSFGQGYE. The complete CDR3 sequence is CASSFGQGYEQYF.

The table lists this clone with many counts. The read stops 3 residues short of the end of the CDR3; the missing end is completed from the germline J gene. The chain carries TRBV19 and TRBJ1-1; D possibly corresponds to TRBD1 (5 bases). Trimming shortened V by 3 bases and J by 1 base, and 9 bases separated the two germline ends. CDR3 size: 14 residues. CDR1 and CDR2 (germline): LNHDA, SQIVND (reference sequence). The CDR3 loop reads CASSIPGGNTEAFF. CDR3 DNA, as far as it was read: TGTGCCAGTAGTATCCCGGGGGGGAACACTGAA.

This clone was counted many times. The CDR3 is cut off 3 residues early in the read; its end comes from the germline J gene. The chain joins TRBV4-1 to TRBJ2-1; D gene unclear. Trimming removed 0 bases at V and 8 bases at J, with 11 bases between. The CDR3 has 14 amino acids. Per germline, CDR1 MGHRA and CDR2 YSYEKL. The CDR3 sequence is CASSQDPASHEQFF. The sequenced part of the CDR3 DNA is TGCGCCAGCAGCCAAGACCCTGCGAGCCATGAG.

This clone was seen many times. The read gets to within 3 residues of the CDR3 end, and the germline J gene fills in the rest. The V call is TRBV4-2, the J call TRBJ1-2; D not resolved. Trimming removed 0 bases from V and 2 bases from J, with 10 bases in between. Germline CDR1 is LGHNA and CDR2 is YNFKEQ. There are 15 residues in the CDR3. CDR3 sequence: CASSQEWVQNYGYTF. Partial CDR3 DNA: TGTGCCAGCAGCCAAGAATGGGTACAGAACTATGGC.